Presented here are 10 T cell receptor beta chains from one specimen sequenced in a study of tumor and adjacent non-tumor tissue in lung cancer. This sample's RNA came from whole unsorted tissue. The library came from three nested PCR rounds adapted from ARM-PCR protocols. From the multiplex PCR reads, TCRdb called clonotypes with MiXCR, one entry per CDR3 protein. The table shows approximately 100,000 distinct CDR3 sequences, with roughly 74% occurring only once. Sequencing was done on a sample of lung tumor tissue. These TCRs come from a woman aged 60-75 years with non-small cell lung cancer.

A word on this clonotype: The missing conserved phenylalanine or tryptophan at the end of this CDR3 makes a read error likely. V usage is TRBV11-2 and J usage is TRBJ1-2, with 7 bases matching TRBD1. CDR3 length equals 13 residues. Per germline, CDR1 SGHAT and CDR2 FQNNGV. Trimming took 5 bases from V and 7 from J; bases not matched to a gene: 7. This CDR3 is CASSTTGASGYTS. CDR3 bases: TGTGCCAGCAGCACTACAGGGGCCTCTGGCTACACCTCC.

As concerns this clonotype: One end of the junction fails to match germline, which may point to a read error. The chain couples TRBV29-1 to TRBJ2-5, with D unresolved. CDR3 size: 15 residues. Germline V gives CDR1 SQVTM, CDR2 ANQGSEA. The DNA of the CDR3 is TGCATCGTTGATTATGGGCCAGGTCCTCAAGGGACCCAGTACTTC. Its protein product is CIVDYGPGPQGTQYF.

This rearrangement joins TRBV29-1 to TRBJ2-4, with 8 nucleotides matching TRBD1. CDR1 and CDR2 (germline): SQVTM, ANQGSEA. This CDR3 has 12 amino acids. The CDR3 region has the DNA TGCAGTGTTATCAGGGGGCCGAACATTCAGTACTTC. This encodes CSVIRGPNIQYF.

This clonotype has just one count. In this CDR3 the conserved last residue, phenylalanine or tryptophan, is missing, so a read error is likely. The chain links TRBV29-1 to TRBJ2-3; D call uncertain. The CDR3 runs 12 residues. Germline values: CDR1 SQVTM, CDR2 ANQGSEA. CDR3 loop: CSVRPRTDMQYS. In DNA, the CDR3 is TGCAGCGTTCGACCGCGCACAGATATGCAGTATTCT.

A note on this clonotype: A read error is possible here, since a much larger clone lies one base away. The chain combines TRBV12-3 or TRBV12-4 with TRBJ2-1; the D gene could be TRBD1 or TRBD2 (5 bases each). The CDR3 has 14 residues. CDR3 sequence: CPSDMGLADNEQFF. The CDR3, as DNA: TGTCCCAGCGATATGGGGCTAGCCGACAATGAGCAGTTCTTC.

As concerns this clonotype: This may be a read error, as it is one base from a much larger clone. Because the CDR3 is missing its conserved closing phenylalanine or tryptophan, this is likely a read error. The chain couples TRBV20-1 to TRBJ1-5, with 7 bases that match TRBD1. J was trimmed by 3 bases and V by 1 base; bases with no gene match: 3. The germline CDR1 and CDR2 sequences are DFQATT and SNEGSKA (reference sequence). The CDR3 consists of 14 residues. CDR3 DNA: TGCAGTGCTAGAGTAGGGACAGTCAATCAGCCCCAGCATGTT. This translates into CSARVGTVNQPQHV.

Regarding this clonotype: Lacking the conserved final phenylalanine or tryptophan, this CDR3 likely reflects a read error. The DNA is omitted, as the CDR3 cannot be located on it reliably, and the CDR3 follows TCRdb's listing. The chain has TRBV4-2 and TRBJ2-3; the DNA was not compared with TRBD2, the D call given in the table. With termini counted, the CDR3 has 17 amino acids. The germline V gene encodes CDR1 LGHNA and CDR2 YNFKEQ. This CDR3 is CASSQDWERSSTDTQYY.

This clonotype is a singleton in its sample. This rearrangement joins TRBV6-6 to TRBJ2-1; D uncertain. V lost 6 bases to trimming and J lost 9 bases, with 12 bases between them. There are 12 residues in the CDR3. The germline V gene has CDR1 MNHNY and CDR2 SVGAGI (reference sequence). CDR3 sequence (DNA): TGTGCCAGCAGCCTCTGGGATAGTGAGCAGTTCTTC. This codes for CASSLWDSEQFF.

Remarks on this clonotype: The junction differs from germline at one of its ends, possibly a read error. The V and J genes are TRBV20-1 and TRBJ2-5, with 9 bases fitting TRBD2. Germline loops: CDR1 DFQATT, CDR2 SNEGSKA (reference sequence). The length of the CDR3 is 17 residues. DNA for the CDR3: TGCAGTACTAGGGATATAAGGGAGCGGGGGGTAGGAGATACCCAGTACTTC. Translating gives CSTRDIRERGVGDTQYF.

Concerning this clonotype itself: This sequence may be a read error, since a much larger clone differs from it by one base. The CDR3 reads CSATGGPGVQYF. The CDR3 coding sequence is TGCAGTGCTACCGGGGGCCCCGGCGTGCAGTACTTC. The chain employs TRBV20-1 and TRBJ2-7; either TRBD1 or TRBD2 may fit D (6 bases each). V was trimmed by 4 bases and J by 9 bases, leaving 16 bases between them. This CDR3 comprises 12 residues. Germline V gene data show CDR1 as DFQATT and CDR2 as SNEGSKA (reference sequence).